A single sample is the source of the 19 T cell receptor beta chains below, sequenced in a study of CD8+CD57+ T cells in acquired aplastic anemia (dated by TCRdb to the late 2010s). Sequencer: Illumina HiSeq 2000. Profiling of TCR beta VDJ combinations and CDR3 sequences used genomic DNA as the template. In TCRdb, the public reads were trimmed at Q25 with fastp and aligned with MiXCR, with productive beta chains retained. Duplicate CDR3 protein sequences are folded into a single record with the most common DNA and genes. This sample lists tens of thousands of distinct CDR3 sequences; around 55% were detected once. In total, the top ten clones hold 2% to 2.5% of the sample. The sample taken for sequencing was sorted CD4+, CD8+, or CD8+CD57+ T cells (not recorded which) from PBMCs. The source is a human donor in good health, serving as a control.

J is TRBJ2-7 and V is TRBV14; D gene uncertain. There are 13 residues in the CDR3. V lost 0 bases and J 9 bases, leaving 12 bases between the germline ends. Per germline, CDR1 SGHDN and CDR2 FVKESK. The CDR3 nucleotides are TGTGCCAGCAGCCAAGACTTGGCCGTCGGGCAGTACTTC. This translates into CASSQDLAVGQYF.

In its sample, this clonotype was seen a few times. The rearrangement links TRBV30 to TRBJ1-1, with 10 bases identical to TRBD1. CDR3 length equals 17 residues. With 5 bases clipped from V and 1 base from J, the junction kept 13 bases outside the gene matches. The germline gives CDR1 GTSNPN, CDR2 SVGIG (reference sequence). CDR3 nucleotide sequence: TGTGCCTGGGAACGGACAGGGGGGGGGATGCGGAACACTGAAGCTTTCTTT. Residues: CAWERTGGGMRNTEAFF.

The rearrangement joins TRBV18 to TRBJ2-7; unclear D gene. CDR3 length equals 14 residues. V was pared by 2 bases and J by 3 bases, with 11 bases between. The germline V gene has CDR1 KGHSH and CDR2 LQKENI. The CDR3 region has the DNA TGTGCCAGCTCACCAGGGCGCTCCCGCTACGAGCAGTACTTC. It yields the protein CASSPGRSRYEQYF.

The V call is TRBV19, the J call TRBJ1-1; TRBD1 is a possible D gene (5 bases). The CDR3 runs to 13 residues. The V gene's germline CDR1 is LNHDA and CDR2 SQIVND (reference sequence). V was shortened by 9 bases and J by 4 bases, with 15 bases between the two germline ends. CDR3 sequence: CASSDLGGTEAFF. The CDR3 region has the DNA TGTGCCAGCAGTGATCTGGGGGGCACTGAAGCTTTCTTT.

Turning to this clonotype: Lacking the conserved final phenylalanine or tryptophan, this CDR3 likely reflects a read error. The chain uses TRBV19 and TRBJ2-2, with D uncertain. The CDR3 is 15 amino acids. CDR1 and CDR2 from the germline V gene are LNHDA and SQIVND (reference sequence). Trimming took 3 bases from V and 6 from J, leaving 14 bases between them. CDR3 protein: CASSIGPPSPGELFS. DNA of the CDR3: TGTGCCAGTAGTATTGGGCCCCCGAGCCCCGGGGAGCTGTTTTCT.

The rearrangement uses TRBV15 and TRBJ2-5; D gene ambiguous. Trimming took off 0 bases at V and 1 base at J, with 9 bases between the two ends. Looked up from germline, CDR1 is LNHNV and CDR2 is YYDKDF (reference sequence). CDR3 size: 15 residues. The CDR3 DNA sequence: TGTGCCACCAGCAGAGATGGTGGGCCCCAAGAGACCCAGTACTTC. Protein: CATSRDGGPQETQYF. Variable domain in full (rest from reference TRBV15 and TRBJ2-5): DAMVIQNPRYQVTQFGKPVTLSCSQTLNHNVMYWYQQKSSQAPKLLFHYYDKDFNNEADTPDNFQSRRPNTSFCFLDIRSPGLGDTAMYLCATSRDGGPQETQYFGPGTRLLVL.

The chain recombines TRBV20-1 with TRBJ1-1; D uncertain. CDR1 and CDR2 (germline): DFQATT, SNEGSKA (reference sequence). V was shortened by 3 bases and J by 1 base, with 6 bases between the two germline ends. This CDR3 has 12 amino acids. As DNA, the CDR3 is TGCAGTGCTAGGCGCCAGAACACTGAAGCTTTCTTT. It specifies CSARRQNTEAFF.

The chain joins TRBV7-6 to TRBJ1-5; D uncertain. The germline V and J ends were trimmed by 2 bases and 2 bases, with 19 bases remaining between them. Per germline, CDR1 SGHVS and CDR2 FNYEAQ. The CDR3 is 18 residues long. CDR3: CASSLRNARRSGNQPQHF. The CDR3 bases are TGTGCCAGCAGCTTAAGAAATGCCCGTAGGTCGGGCAATCAGCCCCAGCATTTT.

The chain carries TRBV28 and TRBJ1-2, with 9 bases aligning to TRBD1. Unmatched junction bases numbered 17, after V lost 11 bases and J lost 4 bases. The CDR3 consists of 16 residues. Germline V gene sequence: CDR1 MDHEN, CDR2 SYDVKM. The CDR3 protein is CAAETSRGQGSYGYTF. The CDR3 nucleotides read TGTGCCGCAGAAACCAGCCGTGGACAGGGGTCCTATGGCTACACCTTC.

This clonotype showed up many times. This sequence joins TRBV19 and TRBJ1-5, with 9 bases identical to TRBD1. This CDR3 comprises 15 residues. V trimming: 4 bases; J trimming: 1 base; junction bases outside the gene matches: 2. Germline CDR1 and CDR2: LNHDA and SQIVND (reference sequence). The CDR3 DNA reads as TGTGCCAGTAGTACCGGACAGGGGAGCAATCAGCCCCAGCATTTT. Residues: CASSTGQGSNQPQHF.

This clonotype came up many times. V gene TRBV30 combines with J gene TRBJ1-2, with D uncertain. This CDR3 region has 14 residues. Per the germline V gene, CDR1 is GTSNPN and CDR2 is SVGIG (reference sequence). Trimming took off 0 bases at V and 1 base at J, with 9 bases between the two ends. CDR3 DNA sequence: TGTGCCTGGAGTGTCCAGTTGAATAACTATGGCTACACCTTC. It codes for CAWSVQLNNYGYTF.

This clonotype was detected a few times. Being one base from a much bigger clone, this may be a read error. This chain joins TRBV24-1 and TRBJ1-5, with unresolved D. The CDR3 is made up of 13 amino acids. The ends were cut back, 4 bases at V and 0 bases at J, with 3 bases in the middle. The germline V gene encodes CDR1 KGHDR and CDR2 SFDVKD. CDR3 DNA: TGTGCCACCAGTGACTTTAGCAATCAGCCCCAGCATTTT. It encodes CATSDFSNQPQHF.

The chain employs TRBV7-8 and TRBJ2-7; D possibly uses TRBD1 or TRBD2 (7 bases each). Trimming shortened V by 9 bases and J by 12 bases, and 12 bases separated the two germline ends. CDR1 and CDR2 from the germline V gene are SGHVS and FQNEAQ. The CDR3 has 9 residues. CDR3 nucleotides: TGTGCCAGTCCAGGGGGGGCGTACTTC. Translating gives CASPGGAYF.

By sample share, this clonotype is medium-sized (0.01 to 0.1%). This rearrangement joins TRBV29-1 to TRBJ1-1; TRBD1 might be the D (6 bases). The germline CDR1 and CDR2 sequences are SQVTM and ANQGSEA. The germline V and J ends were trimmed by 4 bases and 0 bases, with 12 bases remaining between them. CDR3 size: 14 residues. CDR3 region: CSVGMAGVNTEAFF. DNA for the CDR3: TGCAGCGTTGGCATGGCAGGGGTGAACACTGAAGCTTTCTTT. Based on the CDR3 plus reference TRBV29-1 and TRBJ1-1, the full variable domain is SAVISQKPSRDICQRGTSLTIQCQVDSQVTMMFWYRQQPGQSLTLIATANQGSEATYESGFVIDKFPISRPNLTFSTLTVSNMSPEDSSIYLCSVGMAGVNTEAFFGQGTRLTVV.

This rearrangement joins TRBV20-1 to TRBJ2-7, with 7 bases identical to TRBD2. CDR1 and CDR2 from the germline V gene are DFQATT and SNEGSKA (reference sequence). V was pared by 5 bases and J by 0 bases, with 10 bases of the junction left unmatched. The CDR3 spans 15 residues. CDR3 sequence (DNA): TGCAGTGCTGGTCCGGGAGGTGTTAGCTCCTACGAGCAGTACTTC. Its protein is CSAGPGGVSSYEQYF.

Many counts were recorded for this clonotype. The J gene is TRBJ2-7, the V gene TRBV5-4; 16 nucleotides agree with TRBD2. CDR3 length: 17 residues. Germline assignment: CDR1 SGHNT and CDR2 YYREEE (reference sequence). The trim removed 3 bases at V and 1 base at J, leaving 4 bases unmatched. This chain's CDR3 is CASSWGLAGGRSYEQYF. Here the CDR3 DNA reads TGTGCCAGCAGCTGGGGACTAGCGGGAGGGCGGTCCTACGAGCAGTACTTC.

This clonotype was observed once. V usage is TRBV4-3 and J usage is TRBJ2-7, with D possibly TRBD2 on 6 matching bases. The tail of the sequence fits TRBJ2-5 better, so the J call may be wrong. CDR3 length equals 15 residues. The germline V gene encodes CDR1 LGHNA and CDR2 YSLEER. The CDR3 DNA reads TGCGCCAGCAGCCAAGGCACGGAGGGAGCCGAGACCCAGTACTTC. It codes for CASSQGTEGAETQYF.

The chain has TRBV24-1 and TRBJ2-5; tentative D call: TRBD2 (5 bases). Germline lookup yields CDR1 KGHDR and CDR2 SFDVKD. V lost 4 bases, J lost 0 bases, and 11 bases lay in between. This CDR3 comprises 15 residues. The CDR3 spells CATSDSGLYQETQYF. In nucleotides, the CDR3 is TGTGCCACCAGTGACTCAGGACTGTACCAAGAGACCCAGTACTTC.

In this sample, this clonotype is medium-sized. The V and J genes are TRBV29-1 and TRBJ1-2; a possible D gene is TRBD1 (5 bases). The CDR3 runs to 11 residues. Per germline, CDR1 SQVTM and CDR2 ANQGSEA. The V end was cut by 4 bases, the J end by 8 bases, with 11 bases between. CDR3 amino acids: CSVGDGGGYTF. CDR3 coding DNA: TGCAGCGTTGGGGACGGTGGCGGCTACACCTTC.